This T cell receptor (beta chain) was identified in a study of blood T cells in healthy people across ages. This clonotype was detected ten times or more. At least 5 micrograms of total RNA were extracted per sample. It was with a sample-barcoded 5' primer and a J-beta primer mix that a second PCR of about 6 to 11 cycles was run. Through a template-switch adaptor with 12 random nucleotides, each cDNA molecule received a tag. TCRdb used MiXCR to reprocess the 5' RACE reads, holding one entry per CDR3 protein. The data show over 950,000 distinct CDR3 sequences, about two fifths seen once. Germline V gives CDR1 SGHTA, CDR2 FQGTGA. The V gene lost 0 bases and the J gene lost 0 bases, with 7 bases spanning the gap. CDR3 length equals 15 residues.

This chain connects TRBV7-3 to TRBJ2-3, with D unclear. The source of this sequence is a man younger than 35 in good health. Sequencing was carried out using blood. This CDR3 reads CASSLTGISTDTQYF. As DNA, the CDR3 is TGTGCCAGCAGCTTAACCGGAATTAGCACAGATACGCAGTATTTT.